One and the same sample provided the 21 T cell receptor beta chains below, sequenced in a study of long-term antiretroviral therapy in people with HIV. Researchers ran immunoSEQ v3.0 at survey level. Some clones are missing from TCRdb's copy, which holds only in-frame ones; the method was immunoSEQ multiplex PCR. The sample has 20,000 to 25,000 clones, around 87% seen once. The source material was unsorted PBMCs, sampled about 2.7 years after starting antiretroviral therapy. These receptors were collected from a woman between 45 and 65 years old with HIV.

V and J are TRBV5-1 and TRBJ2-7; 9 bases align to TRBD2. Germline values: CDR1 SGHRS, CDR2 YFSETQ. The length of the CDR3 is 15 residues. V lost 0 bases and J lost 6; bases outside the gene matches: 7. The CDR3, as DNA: TGCGCCAGCAGCTTGGTAACTAGCGGGCACTCCGAGCAGTACTTC. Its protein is CASSLVTSGHSEQYF.

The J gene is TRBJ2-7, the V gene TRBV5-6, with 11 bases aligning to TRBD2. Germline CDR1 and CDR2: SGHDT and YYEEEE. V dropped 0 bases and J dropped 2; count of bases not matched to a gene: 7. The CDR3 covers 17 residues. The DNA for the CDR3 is TGTGCCAGCAGCTTGGCCCTAGGACTAGCGGGTCCCTACGAGCAGTACTTC. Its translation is CASSLALGLAGPYEQYF.

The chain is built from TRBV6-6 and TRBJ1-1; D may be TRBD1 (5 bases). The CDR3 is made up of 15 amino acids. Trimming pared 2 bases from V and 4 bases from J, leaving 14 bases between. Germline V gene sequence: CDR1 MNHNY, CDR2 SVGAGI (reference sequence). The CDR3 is CASSYTPGGPTEAFF. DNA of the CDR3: TGTGCCAGCAGTTACACCCCGGGGGGACCCACTGAAGCTTTCTTT.

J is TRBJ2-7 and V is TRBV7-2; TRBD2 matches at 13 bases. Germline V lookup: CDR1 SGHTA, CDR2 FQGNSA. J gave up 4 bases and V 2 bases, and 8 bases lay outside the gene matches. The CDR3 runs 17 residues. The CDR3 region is CASSLYGLAGVSYEQYF. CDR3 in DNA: TGTGCCAGCAGCTTATACGGACTAGCGGGAGTATCTTACGAGCAGTACTTC.

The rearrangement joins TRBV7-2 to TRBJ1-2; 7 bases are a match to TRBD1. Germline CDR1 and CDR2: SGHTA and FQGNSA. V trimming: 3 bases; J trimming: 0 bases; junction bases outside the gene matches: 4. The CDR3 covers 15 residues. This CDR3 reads CASSFPGTANYGYTF. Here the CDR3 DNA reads TGTGCCAGCAGCTTCCCCGGGACAGCTAACTATGGCTACACCTTC.

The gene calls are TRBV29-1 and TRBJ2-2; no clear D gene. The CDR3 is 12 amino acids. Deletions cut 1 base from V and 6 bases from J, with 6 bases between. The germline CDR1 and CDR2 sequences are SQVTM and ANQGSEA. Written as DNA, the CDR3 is TGCAGCGTTGAAGGTGGGGCCGGGGAGCTGTTTTTT. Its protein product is CSVEGGAGELFF.

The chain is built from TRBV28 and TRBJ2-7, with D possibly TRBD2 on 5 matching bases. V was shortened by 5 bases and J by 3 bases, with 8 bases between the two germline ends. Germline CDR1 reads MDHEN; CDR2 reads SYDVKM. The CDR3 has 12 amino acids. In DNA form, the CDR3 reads TGTGCCAGCAGTCTGACTAACTACGAGCAGTACTTC. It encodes CASSLTNYEQYF. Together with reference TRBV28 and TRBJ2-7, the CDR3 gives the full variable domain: DVKVTQSSRYLVKRTGEKVFLECVQDMDHENMFWYRQDPGLGLRLIYFSYDVKMKEKGDIPEGYSVSREKKERFSLILESASTNQTSMYLCASSLTNYEQYFGPGTRLTVT.

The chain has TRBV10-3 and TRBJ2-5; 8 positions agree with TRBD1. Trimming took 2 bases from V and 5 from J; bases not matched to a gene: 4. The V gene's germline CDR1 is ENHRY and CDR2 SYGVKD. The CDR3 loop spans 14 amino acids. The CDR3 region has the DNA TGTGCCATCAGTGAGCGACAGGGGATGGAGACCCAGTACTTC. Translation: CAISERQGMETQYF.

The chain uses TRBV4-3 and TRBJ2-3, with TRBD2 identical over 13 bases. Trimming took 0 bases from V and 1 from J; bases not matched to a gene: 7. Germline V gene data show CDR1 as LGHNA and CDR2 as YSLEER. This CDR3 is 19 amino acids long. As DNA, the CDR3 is TGCGCCAGCAGCCAAGATCGAGGACTAGCGGGAGTGGGCACAGATACGCAGTATTTT. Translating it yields CASSQDRGLAGVGTDTQYF.

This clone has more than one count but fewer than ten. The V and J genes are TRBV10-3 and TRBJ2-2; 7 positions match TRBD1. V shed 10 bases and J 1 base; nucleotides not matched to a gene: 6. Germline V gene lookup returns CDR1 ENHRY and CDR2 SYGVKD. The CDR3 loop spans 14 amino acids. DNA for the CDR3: TGTGCCACATCGGGACAGATGAACACCGGGGAGCTGTTTTTT. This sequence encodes CATSGQMNTGELFF.

The CDR3 protein is CASSLGGLGSYEQYF. In nucleotides, the CDR3 is TGCGCCAGCAGCTTGGGAGGGCTAGGCTCCTACGAGCAGTACTTC. The genes are TRBV5-1 and TRBJ2-7, with a tentative D call TRBD2 (5 bases). From germline, CDR1 is SGHRS and CDR2 YFSETQ. V lost 0 bases to trimming and J lost 0 bases, with 10 bases between them. The CDR3 sequence is 15 residues long.

CDR3 loop: CASSLEASGRVEQFF. The CDR3 nucleotides read TGTGCCAGCAGCTTAGAGGCTAGCGGGAGAGTTGAGCAGTTCTTC. This chain connects TRBV7-2 to TRBJ2-1; 10 nucleotides line up with TRBD2. Unmatched junction bases numbered 6, after V lost 1 base and J lost 9 bases. There are 15 residues in the CDR3. Per germline, CDR1 SGHTA and CDR2 FQGNSA.

CDR3 residues: CASSPQRLAGDGELFF. CDR3 in DNA: TGTGCCAGCAGCCCCCAAAGGCTAGCGGGTGACGGGGAGCTGTTTTTT. J is TRBJ2-2 and V is TRBV7-3; 8 positions match TRBD2. CDR1 and CDR2 from the germline V gene are SGHTA and FQGTGA. The ends lost 5 bases at V and 7 bases at J; junction bases unmatched: 12. This CDR3 region has 16 residues.

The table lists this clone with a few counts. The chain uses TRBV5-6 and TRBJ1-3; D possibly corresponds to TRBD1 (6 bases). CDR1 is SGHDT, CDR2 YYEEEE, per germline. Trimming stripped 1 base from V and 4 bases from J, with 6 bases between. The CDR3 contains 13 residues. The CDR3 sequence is CASSLQGGNTIYF. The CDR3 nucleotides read TGTGCCAGCAGCTTGCAGGGGGGAAACACCATATATTTT.

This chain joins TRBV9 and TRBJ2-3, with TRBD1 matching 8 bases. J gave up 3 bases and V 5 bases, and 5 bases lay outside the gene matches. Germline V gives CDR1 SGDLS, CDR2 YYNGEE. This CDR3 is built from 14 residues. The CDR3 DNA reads TGTGCCAGCAGTAAGGGACAGGCTACAGATACGCAGTATTTT. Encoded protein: CASSKGQATDTQYF.

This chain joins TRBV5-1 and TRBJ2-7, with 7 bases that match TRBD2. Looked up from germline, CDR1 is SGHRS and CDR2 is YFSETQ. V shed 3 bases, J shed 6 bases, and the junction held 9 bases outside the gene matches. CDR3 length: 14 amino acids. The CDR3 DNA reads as TGCGCCAGCAGCTCGCCGACTAGCTGGGGCGAGCAGTACTTC. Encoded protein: CASSSPTSWGEQYF.

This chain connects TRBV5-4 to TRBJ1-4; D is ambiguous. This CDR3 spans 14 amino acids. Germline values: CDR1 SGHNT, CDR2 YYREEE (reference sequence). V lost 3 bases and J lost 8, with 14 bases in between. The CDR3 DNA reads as TGTGCCAGCAGCTCAGGATCTAGTGGAGAAAAACTGTTTTTT. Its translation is CASSSGSSGEKLFF. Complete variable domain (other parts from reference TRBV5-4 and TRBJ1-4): ETGVTQSPTHLIKTRGQQVTLRCSSQSGHNTVSWYQQALGQGPQFIFQYYREEENGRGNFPPRFSGLQFPNYSSELNVNALELDDSALYLCASSSGSSGEKLFFGSGTQLSVL.

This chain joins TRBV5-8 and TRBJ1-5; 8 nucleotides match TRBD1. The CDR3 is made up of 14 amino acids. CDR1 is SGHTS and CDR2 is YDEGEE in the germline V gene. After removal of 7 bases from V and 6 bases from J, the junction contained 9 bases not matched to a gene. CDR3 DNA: TGTGCCAGCCGCTCGAGGACAGGGAGTCAGCCCCAGCATTTT. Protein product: CASRSRTGSQPQHF. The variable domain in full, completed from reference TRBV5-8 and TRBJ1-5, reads EAGVTQSPTHLIKTRGQQATLRCSPISGHTSVYWYQQALGLGLQFLLWYDEGEERNRGNFPPRFSGRQFPNYSSELNVNALELEDSALYLCASRSRTGSQPQHFGDGTRLSIL.

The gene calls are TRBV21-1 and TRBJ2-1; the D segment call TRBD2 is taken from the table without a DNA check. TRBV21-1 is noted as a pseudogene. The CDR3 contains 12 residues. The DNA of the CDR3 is TGTGCCAGCGTTAGGGCGGGGGCTGAGCAGTTCTTC. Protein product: CASVRAGAEQFF.

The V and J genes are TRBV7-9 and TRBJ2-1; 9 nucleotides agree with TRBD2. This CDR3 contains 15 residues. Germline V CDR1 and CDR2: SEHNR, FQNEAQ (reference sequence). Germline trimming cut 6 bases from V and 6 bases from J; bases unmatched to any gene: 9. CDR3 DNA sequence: TGTGCCAGCAGGATCCTGACTAGCGGAAGCAATGAGCAGTTCTTC. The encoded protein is CASRILTSGSNEQFF.

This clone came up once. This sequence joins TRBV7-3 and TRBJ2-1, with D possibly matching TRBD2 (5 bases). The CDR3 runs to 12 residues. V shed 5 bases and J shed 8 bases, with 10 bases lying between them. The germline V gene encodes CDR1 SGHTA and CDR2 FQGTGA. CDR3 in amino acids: CASSPDGDEQFF. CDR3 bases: TGTGCCAGCAGCCCCGACGGGGATGAGCAGTTCTTC. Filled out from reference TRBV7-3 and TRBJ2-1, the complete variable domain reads GAGVSQTPSNKVTEKGKYVELRCDPISGHTALYWYRQSLGQGPEFLIYFQGTGAADDSGLPNDRFFAVRPEGSVSTLKIQRTERGDSAVYLCASSPDGDEQFFGPGTRLTVL.